Here is one T cell receptor beta chain with its context. J lost 8 bases, V lost 1 base, and 7 bases had no gene match. Germline lookup yields CDR1 SGHTA and CDR2 FQGNSA. The length of the CDR3 is 15 residues. These data belong to a study of blood T cell repertoires in COVID-19. Background on the study: Donors in the United States, Italy and Spain gave samples during acute or convalescent COVID-19. PBMCs, B-cell-depleted T cells, or T cells provided the cDNA or gDNA that made up the material.

Per the study methods: Reference gene primer amplification in the assay estimated nucleated cell counts. Produced via immunoSEQ multiplex PCR; TCRdb's table is partial and in-frame only. V and J calls and clone size are as listed in that table; D and trimming were resolved from the DNA. The data contain roughly 72,000 clones, 88% of them singletons. The chain has TRBV7-2 and TRBJ2-1, with 8 bases matching TRBD1. The sequence came from a human donor in a cohort sampled during active COVID-19. The source material was peripheral blood. CDR3 DNA: TGTGCCAGCAGCTTAGGAGTCGGGACAGGCGATGAGCAGTTCTTC. Amino acids: CASSLGVGTGDEQFF.